These 16 T cell receptor beta chains were all obtained from the same sample, sequenced in a study of shared clonotypes between healthy human individuals. Terminally differentiated effector memory CD45RA+ cells were excluded from the naive CD8 cells, which were CD45RO-negative and positively selected for CCR7. Some clones are missing from TCRdb's copy, which holds only in-frame ones; the method was immunoSEQ multiplex PCR. The table records about 2 million clones, 85% to 95% of them present only once. Sequenced material: naive CD8+ T cells sorted from blood. All receptors come from a man between 18 and 35 years old in good health.

The rearrangement links TRBV7-2 to TRBJ2-2; 10 nucleotides agree with TRBD2. V lost 5 bases and J lost 0; bases outside the gene matches: 6. The CDR3 covers 17 residues. Per germline, CDR1 SGHTA and CDR2 FQGNSA. CDR3 residues: CASSPLLAGANTGELFF. For the CDR3, the DNA is TGTGCCAGCAGCCCACTCCTAGCGGGAGCGAACACCGGGGAGCTGTTTTTT.

As to this clone: Within the sample, other DNA sequences also encode this same CDR3. The chain uses TRBV5-6 and TRBJ1-1; weak D call: TRBD1 (6 bases). The V gene lost 0 bases and the J gene lost 6 bases, with 6 bases spanning the gap. Looked up from germline, CDR1 is SGHDT and CDR2 is YYEEEE. This CDR3 is 12 amino acids long. The DNA of the CDR3 is TGTGCCAGCAGCTTGGGGGGGCCTGAAGCTTTCTTT. This sequence encodes CASSLGGPEAFF.

The gene calls are TRBV5-4 and TRBJ2-6; D might be TRBD1 (6 bases). The CDR3 spans 16 residues. V lost 3 bases and J 2 bases, leaving 12 bases between the germline ends. The germline gives CDR1 SGHNT, CDR2 YYREEE (reference sequence). The CDR3 region is CASSSSQGTGANVLTF. CDR3 in DNA: TGTGCCAGCAGCTCTTCTCAGGGGACTGGGGCCAACGTCCTGACTTTC.

The chain carries TRBV10-3 and TRBJ1-1; maybe TRBD1 (6 bases). Germline CDR1 ENHRY, CDR2 SYGVKD. The V gene lost 8 bases and the J gene lost 8 bases, with 15 bases spanning the gap. There are 12 residues in the CDR3. The CDR3 reads CAIGPGGLEAFF. DNA for the CDR3: TGTGCCATCGGCCCCGGGGGGCTAGAAGCTTTCTTT.

V gene TRBV2 combines with J gene TRBJ1-2; 8 positions match TRBD1. V shed 2 bases and J 5 bases; nucleotides not matched to a gene: 7. The CDR3 is 15 residues long. Germline CDR1 SNHLY, CDR2 FYNNEI. The CDR3 sequence is CASSEKTGVGYGYTF. CDR3 DNA: TGTGCCAGCAGTGAAAAGACAGGGGTGGGGTATGGCTACACCTTC.

V and J are TRBV2 and TRBJ2-3, with 11 bases aligning to TRBD1. The CDR3 runs 15 residues. Germline lookup yields CDR1 SNHLY and CDR2 FYNNEI. The ends lost 8 bases at V and 2 bases at J; junction bases unmatched: 6. For the CDR3, the DNA is TGTGCCAGCGGGGGGACAGGGGGAAACACAGATACGCAGTATTTT. Protein sequence: CASGGTGGNTDTQYF.

The V and J genes are TRBV14 and TRBJ2-2; 13 nucleotides match TRBD2. Unmatched junction bases numbered 6, after V lost 1 base and J lost 4 bases. The CDR3 is made up of 18 amino acids. CDR1 is SGHDN, CDR2 FVKESK, per germline. DNA for the CDR3: TGTGCCAGCAGCCAAGCCCTGGGACTAGCGGGAATCACCGGGGAGCTGTTTTTT. Its translation is CASSQALGLAGITGELFF.

The chain employs TRBV7-9 and TRBJ2-1; 8 bases fit TRBD2. CDR3 length: 13 residues. CDR1 and CDR2 (germline): SEHNR, FQNEAQ (reference sequence). Trimming at V came to 5 bases and at J to 7 bases, leaving 4 bases not matched to a gene. In DNA, the CDR3 is TGTGCCAGCAGCCGGACTAGCAGGAATGAGCAGTTCTTC. It specifies CASSRTSRNEQFF.

The V and J genes are TRBV21-1 and TRBJ1-2; TRBD1, as called in the table, went unchecked against the DNA. TRBV21-1 is a pseudogene. The CDR3 runs 13 residues. The CDR3 region is CASSPRQGYGYTF. The DNA for the CDR3 is TGTGCCAGCAGCCCCCGACAGGGCTATGGCTACACCTTC.

The chain recombines TRBV27 with TRBJ1-1; the match to TRBD1 covers 7 bases. The germline CDR1 and CDR2 sequences are MNHEY and SMNVEV (reference sequence). V lost 0 bases, J lost 1 base, and 5 bases stayed unmatched. The CDR3 consists of 16 residues. The DNA for the CDR3 is TGTGCCAGCAGTTTATCTCTCCCAGGGGGGAACACTGAAGCTTTCTTT. Its protein product is CASSLSLPGGNTEAFF.

The rearrangement links TRBV7-9 to TRBJ2-5, with D hard to call. V dropped 1 base and J dropped 5 bases, with 14 bases sitting between them. The CDR3 totals 15 residues. Germline lookup yields CDR1 SEHNR and CDR2 FQNEAQ (reference sequence). This chain's CDR3 is CASSLDTTVRETQYF. Written as DNA, the CDR3 is TGTGCCAGCAGCTTAGATACAACGGTTAGGGAGACCCAGTACTTC.

The CDR3, as DNA: TGTGCCAGCAGTACCTACGACAGGATGGGGACCCAGTACTTC. Its protein product is CASSTYDRMGTQYF. This sequence joins TRBV27 and TRBJ2-5, with D possibly being TRBD1 (6 bases). The CDR3 runs 14 residues. CDR1 is MNHEY, CDR2 SMNVEV, per germline (reference sequence). V gave up 5 bases and J gave up 7 bases, with 17 bases separating them.

The J gene is TRBJ2-3, the V gene TRBV2; maybe TRBD2 (6 bases). Germline V gene data show CDR1 as SNHLY and CDR2 as FYNNEI. This CDR3 comprises 15 residues. V was pared by 3 bases and J by 3 bases, with 13 bases between. The CDR3 region is CASSEGGYRTDTQYF. In DNA form, the CDR3 reads TGTGCCAGCAGTGAGGGGGGATATAGGACAGATACGCAGTATTTT.

The genes are TRBV19 and TRBJ1-4, with D possibly TRBD1 on 6 matching bases. The V and J ends lost 5 bases and 7 bases respectively, with 14 bases between them. This CDR3 comprises 14 residues. CDR1 and CDR2 from the germline V gene are LNHDA and SQIVND (reference sequence). The CDR3 region is CASSAQGEFEKLFF. The CDR3 coding sequence is TGTGCCAGTAGTGCACAGGGAGAGTTTGAAAAACTGTTTTTT. The full variable domain, rest sourced from reference TRBV19 and TRBJ1-4, is DGGITQSPKYLFRKEGQNVTLSCEQNLNHDAMYWYRQDPGQGLRLIYYSQIVNDFQKGDIAEGYSVSREKKESFPLTVTSAQKNPTAFYLCASSAQGEFEKLFFGSGTQLSVL.

V usage is TRBV30 and J usage is TRBJ2-1; D is possibly TRBD2 (7 bases). With 2 bases removed from V and 4 bases from J, the gap between germline ends came to 15 bases. Per germline, CDR1 GTSNPN and CDR2 SVGIG (reference sequence). The CDR3 loop spans 15 amino acids. The CDR3 spells CAWSINAGAYNEQFF. In nucleotides, the CDR3 is TGTGCCTGGAGTATAAATGCGGGGGCTTACAATGAGCAGTTCTTC.

The chain links TRBV7-9 to TRBJ2-5, with TRBD2 as a possible D gene (5 bases). CDR1 SEHNR and CDR2 FQNEAQ come from the germline V gene (reference sequence). The CDR3 has 15 amino acids. With 7 bases removed from V and 3 bases from J, the gap between germline ends came to 18 bases. CDR3 loop: CASIEEREREETQYF. The DNA for the CDR3 is TGTGCCAGCATCGAGGAGAGGGAACGTGAAGAGACCCAGTACTTC.